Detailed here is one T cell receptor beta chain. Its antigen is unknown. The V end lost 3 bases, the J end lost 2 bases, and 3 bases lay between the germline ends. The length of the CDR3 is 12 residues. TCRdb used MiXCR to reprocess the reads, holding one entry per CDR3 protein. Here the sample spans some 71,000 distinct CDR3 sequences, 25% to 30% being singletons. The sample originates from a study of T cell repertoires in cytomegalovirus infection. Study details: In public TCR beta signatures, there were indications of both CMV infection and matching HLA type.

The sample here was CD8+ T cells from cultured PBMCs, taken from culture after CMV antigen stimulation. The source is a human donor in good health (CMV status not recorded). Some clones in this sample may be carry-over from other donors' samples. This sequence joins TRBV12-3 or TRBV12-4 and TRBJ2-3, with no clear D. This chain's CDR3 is CASSFFTDTQYF. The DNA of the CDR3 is TGTGCCAGCAGTTTCTTCACAGATACGCAGTATTTT.